This TCR beta chain was identified in a study of blood T cell repertoires in COVID-19. V trimming: 5 bases; J trimming: 4 bases; junction bases outside the gene matches: 6. Germline CDR1 reads LNHDA; CDR2 reads SQIVND (reference sequence). CDR3 length: 15 amino acids. The table came from immunoSEQ multiplex PCR; TCRdb's copy has only in-frame clones and leaves some out. The data hold 300,000 or so clones, with approximately 90% observed a single time. The Seattle site enrolled patients during active infection and followed them longitudinally. The V gene is TRBV19, the J gene TRBJ2-2; 8 positions agree with TRBD1. This receptor was identified in a woman aged 25 to 39 with COVID-19, enrolled during active disease. The material sequenced was peripheral blood. The CDR3 sequence: CASSPQGASTGELFF. For the CDR3, the DNA is TGTGCCAGTAGTCCCCAGGGGGCGAGCACCGGGGAGCTGTTTTTT.